A selection of T cell receptor beta chains follows, all from one sample in a study of radiation and T cells in renal cell carcinoma. Measured with immunoSEQ multiplex PCR; TCRdb has only the in-frame clones, and not every one. The profile shows 10,000 or so clones, roughly three fifths of them singletons. Sequenced material: tumor tissue, taken from a patient whose treatment was nephrectomy without radiotherapy. These receptor sequences come from a middle-aged man with renal cell carcinoma. CDR3s include the opening cysteine and the closing phenylalanine or tryptophan. D genes are given only for firm matches. Size is stated for part of the rows, as once, few or many counts, or as a class when the clone is expanded.

j_call clone_size v_call d_call cdr3_nt cdr3_aa
TRBJ2-1 - TRBV5-1 - TGCGCCAGCAGCGTCCGGGACACCTACAATGAGCAGTTCTTC CASSVRDTYNEQFF
TRBJ2-7 few TRBV4-3 - TGCGCCAGCAGCCAAGAGGGGTGGGACGAGCAGTACTTC CASSQEGWDEQYF
TRBJ1-2 - TRBV6-8 - TGTGCCAGCAGTTACTCGGGGGGGCTCTTCTATGGCTACACCTTC CASSYSGGLFYGYTF
TRBJ2-7 few TRBV12-5 - TGTGCTAGTGGTTCCACCCCTGAAGAGCAGTACTTC CASGSTPEEQYF
TRBJ1-5 - TRBV2 - TGTGCCAGCAGTCGGACCGTAAGCAATCAGCCCCAGCATTTT CASSRTVSNQPQHF
TRBJ2-1 - TRBV9 - TGTGCCAGCAGGGGGGGACTGAGGGACGAGCAGTTCTTC CASRGGLRDEQFF
TRBJ2-1 large TRBV15 - TGTGCCACCAGCAGAAAGGTCGGGGCACGAGAAGAGCAGTTCTTC CATSRKVGAREEQFF
TRBJ1-5 - TRBV7-8 - TGTGCCAGCAGCTTGGGCGGATTTGGGCAGCCCCAGCATTTT CASSLGGFGQPQHF
TRBJ2-5 - TRBV5-5 TRBD2 TGTGCCAGCAGCTTGGCGTCTAGCGGGAGGTTTAAAGAGACCCAGTACTTC CASSLASSGRFKETQYF
TRBJ2-2 - TRBV29-1 - TGCAGCGCTTACTCGAGCGGGAACACCGGGGAGCTGTTTTTT CSAYSSGNTGELFF
TRBJ2-4 - TRBV27 TRBD1 TGTGCCAGCAGTCGGGACAGACGTGTGGCCAAAAACATTCAGTACTTC CASSRDRRVAKNIQYF
TRBJ1-4 once TRBV18 - TGTGCCAGCTCTGTAACGGGACCTGCAACTAATGAAAAACTGTTTTTT CASSVTGPATNEKLFF
TRBJ1-1 few TRBV19 - TGTGCCAGTAGTATAGATTCAGGGCCGAGGACTGAAGCTTTCTTT CASSIDSGPRTEAFF
TRBJ2-2 - TRBV7-9 - TGTGCCAGCAGCGTCATTGGGAAGTCCGGGGAGCTGTTTTTT CASSVIGKSGELFF
TRBJ2-5 - TRBV20-1 - TGCAGAGAAGGACTGCAAGAGACCCAGTACTTC CREGLQETQYF
TRBJ2-1 once TRBV10-3 - TGTGCCATCGAGCGGGTAAAATCAAAAGCTCCCTACTATTTAGGGCAGTTCTTC CAIERVKSKAPYYLGQFF
TRBJ2-7 - TRBV7-2 - TGTGCCAGCAGCTTCGGTGGGAGGGAGCAGTACTTC CASSFGGREQYF
TRBJ1-2 - TRBV7-2 TRBD1 TGTGCCAGCAGCTTAATCCCCCAGGGGGCGGATGGCTACACCTTC CASSLIPQGADGYTF
TRBJ2-7 - TRBV28 TRBD1 TGTGCCATCTCCGGGACAGGTACCTACGAGCAGTACTTC CAISGTGTYEQYF
TRBJ1-3 few TRBV6-6 - TGTGCCAGCAGTTACACAGGCTCTGGAAACACCATATATTTT CASSYTGSGNTIYF
TRBJ2-7 - TRBV28 TRBD1 TGTGCCAGCAGTCCCCCGGGACAGGGGTTAACGTCCCGGGACGAGCAGTACTTC CASSPPGQGLTSRDEQYF
TRBJ2-5 - TRBV2 - TGTGCCAGCAGGGGAAGCATTCGGCAAGAGACCCAGTACTTC CASRGSIRQETQYF
TRBJ2-7 - TRBV4-3 - TGCGCCAGCAGCCAAGGAGAGAGGGGAGGTTTACAGCAGTACTTC CASSQGERGGLQQYF
TRBJ2-1 - TRBV7-8 TRBD2 TGTGCCAGCAGATCAAAGCGGGGTAGCTCCTACAATGAGCAGTTCTTC CASRSKRGSSYNEQFF
TRBJ1-5 - TRBV7-2 - TGTGCCAGCAGCTTAGGTTCCTATCAGCCCCAGCATTTT CASSLGSYQPQHF
TRBJ2-7 - TRBV5-1 TRBD2 TGCGCCAGCAGCTTGGATGGCGGGAGCGGCGAGCAGTACTTC CASSLDGGSGEQYF
TRBJ1-1 medium-sized TRBV5-5 - TGTGCCAGCAGTATAGACCTGAACACTGAAGCTTTCTTT CASSIDLNTEAFF
TRBJ2-3 - TRBV6-5 TRBD1 TGTGCCAGCAGTAAGGGACAGTTGGCAGATACGCAGTATTTT CASSKGQLADTQYF
TRBJ2-1 - TRBV5-6 TRBD2 TGTGCCAGCCACTTTACCGGGCTAGCGGGAGCCAATGAGCAGTTCTTC CASHFTGLAGANEQFF
TRBJ1-5 - TRBV9 TRBD1 TGTGCCAGCAGCCCGGGACAGGCGAGCAATCAGCCCCAGCATTTT CASSPGQASNQPQHF
TRBJ1-1 - TRBV18 - TGTGCCAGCTCATCCCTACATGGGGAGACTGAAGCTTTCTTT CASSSLHGETEAFF
TRBJ1-1 - TRBV7-9 - TGTGCCAGCAGCTTAGGTATGGGGAACGGGAACACTGAAGCTTTCTTT CASSLGMGNGNTEAFF
TRBJ1-1 - TRBV6-5 - TGTGCCATCAGTGAGTCGCAACTGGGAGCTTTCTTT CAISESQLGAFF
TRBJ2-5 - TRBV2 - TGTGCCAGCAGCTGGGGACCGGGTGAGACCCAGTACTTC CASSWGPGETQYF
TRBJ2-1 - TRBV4-1 - TGCGCCAGCAGCCAAGATAGAGTGGATGAGCAGTTCTTC CASSQDRVDEQFF
TRBJ2-1 - TRBV5-1 - TGCGCCAGCAGCTTGGTTGGGCCGACCGACAATGAGCAGTTCTTC CASSLVGPTDNEQFF
TRBJ2-3 - TRBV5-1 TRBD2 TGCGCCAGCAAGGGGGGAGGAGCGGGAGTCGAAGATACGCAGTATTTT CASKGGGAGVEDTQYF
TRBJ2-7 few TRBV6-1 - TGTGCCAGCAGTGAAGCGAGCAACTCCTACGAGCAGTACTTC CASSEASNSYEQYF
TRBJ1-1 - TRBV14 - TGTGCCAGCAGCCAAGTCCTAACTACCACAGAAGTAGCTTTCTTT CASSQVLTTTEVAFF
TRBJ2-1 - TRBV6-6 - TGTGCCAGTAACCGCCTATACAATGAGCAGTTCTTC CASNRLYNEQFF
TRBJ2-5 - TRBV14 TRBD2 TGTGCCAGCAGCCAAGATAAGAGCGGGAGGGCCTTGGTACAAGAGACCCAGTACTTC CASSQDKSGRALVQETQYF
TRBJ1-6 - TRBV5-6 - TGTGCCAGCAGCCCTCTGGGGGCGAAAGTTAATTCACCCCTCCACTTT CASSPLGAKVNSPLHF
TRBJ1-3 - TRBV6-1 - TGTGCCAGCAGCCTGGACATCTCAGGCGGAAACACCATATATTTT CASSLDISGGNTIYF
TRBJ2-3 - TRBV5-6 TRBD2 TGTGCCAGCAGCTTGGGCGGAGGGCTAGCGGTCACAGATACGCAGTATTTT CASSLGGGLAVTDTQYF
TRBJ1-2 - TRBV19 TRBD1 TGTACCAGTAGTCCCCAGAGGACAGGGCCCCTTGGCTACACCTTC CTSSPQRTGPLGYTF
TRBJ1-2 - TRBV5-1 - TGCGCCAGCAGCTTTCCGCGCGGGGACGACTATGGCTACACCTTC CASSFPRGDDYGYTF
TRBJ2-3 - TRBV6-4 TRBD2 TGTGCCAGCAGTATACTAGCGGGAGAAGGAGATACGCAGTATTTT CASSILAGEGDTQYF
TRBJ1-4 medium-sized TRBV5-1 - TGCGCCAGCAGCTTGTCTGGGTTTGCGGATGAAAAACTGTTTTTT CASSLSGFADEKLFF
TRBJ2-5 once TRBV7-7 TRBD2 TGTGCTAGCAGCTTAGATCAGGGGTCTAGCGGGGACCGTGAGACCCAGTACTTC CASSLDQGSSGDRETQYF
TRBJ1-1 - TRBV19 - TGTGCCAGTAGTAGCACATTGAACACTGAAGCTTTCTTT CASSSTLNTEAFF